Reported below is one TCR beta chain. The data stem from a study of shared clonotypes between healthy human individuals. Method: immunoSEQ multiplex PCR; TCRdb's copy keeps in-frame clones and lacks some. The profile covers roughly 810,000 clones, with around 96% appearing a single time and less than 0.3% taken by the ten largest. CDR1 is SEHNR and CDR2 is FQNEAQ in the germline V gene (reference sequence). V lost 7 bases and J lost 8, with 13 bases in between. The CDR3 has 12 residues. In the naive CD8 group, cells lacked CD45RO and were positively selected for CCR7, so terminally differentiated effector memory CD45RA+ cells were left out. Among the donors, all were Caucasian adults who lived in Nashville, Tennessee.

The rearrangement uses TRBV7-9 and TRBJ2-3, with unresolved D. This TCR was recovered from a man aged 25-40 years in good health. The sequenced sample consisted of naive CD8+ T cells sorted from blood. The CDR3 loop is CASTDGVGTQYF. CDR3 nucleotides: TGTGCCAGCACGGATGGAGTAGGTACGCAGTATTTT.